These 12 T cell receptor beta chains share one sample of origin, sequenced in a study of CD8 T cells in Susac syndrome. Random hexamers were used to reverse transcribe an amount of roughly 0.45 to 1 ug RNA. Each CDR3 protein gets one entry after TCRdb re-called the immunoSEQ multiplex PCR reads with MiXCR. Here the sample spans around 130,000 distinct CDR3 sequences, 85% to 95% being singletons. The sequenced material came from CD4+ T cells from PBMCs. The receptors shown here come from a human donor with multiple sclerosis.

The V and J genes are TRBV20-1 and TRBJ1-5; possible D gene TRBD1, 5 bases. The CDR3 is 14 residues long. Germline V gives CDR1 DFQATT, CDR2 SNEGSKA (reference sequence). V lost 7 bases to trimming and J lost 0 bases, with 13 bases between them. CDR3 residues: CSVQGDHSNQPQHF. Here the CDR3 DNA reads TGCAGTGTCCAGGGAGACCATAGCAATCAGCCCCAGCATTTT.

This clonotype was seen once. The rearrangement uses TRBV3-1 and TRBJ2-2; no clear D gene. The V end was cut by 6 bases, the J end by 0 bases, with 8 bases between. Germline lookup yields CDR1 LGHDT and CDR2 YNNKEL (reference sequence). This CDR3 comprises 14 residues. The CDR3 nucleotides are TGTGCCAGCAGAGCCACAGCGAACACCGGGGAGCTGTTTTTT. Protein sequence: CASRATANTGELFF.

The V gene is TRBV9, the J gene TRBJ2-3; the D is unclear. Germline loops: CDR1 SGDLS, CDR2 YYNGEE. V was cut by 3 bases and J by 5 bases, with 4 bases left in between. CDR3 length equals 11 residues. CDR3 in amino acids: CASSALDTQYF. CDR3 coding DNA: TGTGCCAGCAGCGCCCTAGATACGCAGTATTTT.

The V call is TRBV20-1, the J call TRBJ2-1; possibly TRBD2 for D (5 bases). Germline V lookup: CDR1 DFQATT, CDR2 SNEGSKA (reference sequence). With 0 bases removed from V and 10 bases from J, the gap between germline ends came to 13 bases. This CDR3 region has 13 residues. The CDR3 DNA sequence: TGCAGTGCTAGAGATACCGCGGGTGGGGAGCAGTTCTTC. Translating it yields CSARDTAGGEQFF.

The chain employs TRBV20-1 and TRBJ1-2; 7 nucleotides line up with TRBD1. V was clipped by 4 bases and J by 6 bases; unmatched bases: 8. This CDR3 is 13 amino acids long. Per the germline V gene, CDR1 is DFQATT and CDR2 is SNEGSKA (reference sequence). In nucleotides, the CDR3 is TGCAGTGCTATGAGGCCAGGGACAGATGGCTACACCTTC. It is translated as CSAMRPGTDGYTF.

This clonotype has a handful of counts. The chain uses TRBV28 and TRBJ2-7; D is possibly TRBD1 (6 bases). The CDR3 is 12 residues long. Trimming removed 5 bases at V and 3 bases at J, with 8 bases between. The V gene's germline CDR1 is MDHEN and CDR2 SYDVKM. The CDR3 protein is CASSGGSYEQYF. The CDR3 DNA follows: TGTGCCAGCAGTGGGGGCAGCTACGAGCAGTACTTC. Drawing the rest from reference TRBV28 and TRBJ2-7, the complete variable domain is DVKVTQSSRYLVKRTGEKVFLECVQDMDHENMFWYRQDPGLGLRLIYFSYDVKMKEKGDIPEGYSVSREKKERFSLILESASTNQTSMYLCASSGGSYEQYFGPGTRLTVT.

The chain has TRBV20-1 and TRBJ1-2; D not resolved. Trimming stripped 6 bases from V and 4 bases from J, with 9 bases between. This CDR3 is 11 amino acids long. Germline CDR1 is DFQATT and CDR2 is SNEGSKA (reference sequence). In DNA, the CDR3 is TGCAGTGCATGGTTCCCCTATGGCTACACCTTC. Encoded protein: CSAWFPYGYTF.

The genes are TRBV27 and TRBJ2-7; 7 bases are shared with TRBD2. The CDR3 runs to 14 residues. The V gene's germline CDR1 is MNHEY and CDR2 SMNVEV (reference sequence). J lost 1 base, V lost 6 bases, and 6 bases had no gene match. In DNA, the CDR3 is TGTGCCAGCAGCCTCCGGACTAGTTCCTACGAGCAGTACTTC. This codes for CASSLRTSSYEQYF.

The chain links TRBV7-2 to TRBJ2-1, with TRBD1 identical over 7 bases. The CDR3 covers 16 residues. The V and J ends lost 5 bases and 0 bases, in that order; junction bases with no gene match: 7. Germline V lookup: CDR1 SGHTA, CDR2 FQGNSA. CDR3 loop: CASSRQGLRSYNEQFF. DNA for the CDR3: TGTGCCAGCAGCCGACAGGGATTGCGCTCCTACAATGAGCAGTTCTTC.

The rearrangement joins TRBV20-1 to TRBJ1-5, with D tentatively TRBD1 (6 bases). V was pared by 7 bases and J by 1 base, with 14 bases between. The CDR3 has 14 amino acids. The V gene's germline CDR1 is DFQATT and CDR2 SNEGSKA (reference sequence). CDR3 nucleotide sequence: TGCAGTGTTAAACAGGGTATGAGCAATCAGCCCCAGCATTTT. Translating gives CSVKQGMSNQPQHF.

The rearrangement links TRBV30 to TRBJ1-4; D may be TRBD1 (5 bases). Germline CDR1 and CDR2: GTSNPN and SVGIG (reference sequence). This CDR3 contains 14 residues. V gave up 2 bases and J gave up 8 bases, with 15 bases separating them. The CDR3 region is CAWSTKHQGEKLFF. Here the CDR3 DNA reads TGTGCCTGGAGTACAAAACACCAGGGAGAAAAACTGTTTTTT.

The gene calls are TRBV29-1 and TRBJ2-2; D unclear. CDR3 length: 14 residues. Germline V CDR1 and CDR2: SQVTM, ANQGSEA. V lost 4 bases and J lost 3, with 12 bases in between. CDR3 DNA sequence: TGCAGCGTTGCCCTCAGCAAGCACACCGGGGAGCTGTTTTTT. Protein product: CSVALSKHTGELFF.